A selection of T cell receptor beta chains follows, all from one sample in a study of TIL therapy for anti-PD-1-resistant metastatic lung cancer. Only in-frame clones appear in the TCRdb table, and some are missing; sequencing was by immunoSEQ multiplex PCR. The repertoire holds approximately 95,000 clones, 65% seen once, with over 9.5% in the top ten. The sample consisted of tumor tissue, taken at baseline. Source of these receptors: a person aged 25 to 80 with non-small cell lung cancer. Both conserved end residues are part of each CDR3. D genes are given only for firm matches. Expanded clones get a size class; other rows say once, few or many, or leave the size out.

j_call clone_size v_call d_call cdr3_aa cdr3_nt
TRBJ1-6 few TRBV7-9 TRBD1 CASSPTGVNSPLHF TGTGCCAGCAGCCCGACAGGGGTGAATTCACCCCTCCACTTT
TRBJ2-3 once TRBV4-3 TRBD2 CASSQDWGTSDRRDTQYF TGCGCCAGCAGCCAAGACTGGGGGACTAGCGACCGGAGGGATACGCAGTATTTT
TRBJ1-5 NA TRBV19 TRBD1 CASSNLGQGVYSNQPQHF TGTGCCAGTAGTAACCTCGGGCAGGGGGTATATAGCAATCAGCCCCAGCATTTT
TRBJ2-1 NA TRBV28 NA CASSLGGPGEFF TGTGCCAGCAGTCTTGGGGGCCCGGGGGAGTTCTTC
TRBJ2-7 NA TRBV6-2/TRBV6-3 NA CASSRSREQYF TGTGCCAGCAGCCGGAGCCGCGAGCAGTACTTC
TRBJ2-4 few TRBV27 NA CASSPGVKNIQYF TGTGCCAGCAGCCCGGGAGTCAAAAACATTCAGTACTTC
TRBJ2-1 NA TRBV30 TRBD2 CAWSSGRLNEQFF TGTGCCTGGTCTAGCGGGAGGTTAAATGAGCAGTTCTTC
TRBJ2-1 NA TRBV7-8 NA CASSPSSSWSSYNEQFF TGTGCCAGCAGCCCAAGTAGTAGCTGGAGCTCCTACAATGAGCAGTTCTTC
TRBJ1-2 NA TRBV19 NA CASSPGTSYGYTF TGTGCCAGTAGCCCGGGGACGAGCTATGGCTACACCTTC
TRBJ2-3 NA TRBV4-2 NA CASSQEGTGPDTQYF TGTGCCAGCAGCCAAGAAGGAACGGGACCAGATACGCAGTATTTT
TRBJ2-1 NA TRBV19 NA CASSLYGMLDEQFF TGTGCCAGTAGTTTATACGGGATGTTGGATGAGCAGTTCTTC
TRBJ1-6 NA TRBV13 NA CASSLGGSDSPLHF TGTGCCAGCAGCTTGGGGGGCTCGGATTCACCCCTCCACTTT
TRBJ1-1 NA TRBV19 NA CASSIGTENTEAFF TGTGCCAGTAGTATTGGGACCGAGAACACTGAAGCTTTCTTT
TRBJ1-1 NA TRBV6-5 NA CASKNFMNTEAFF TGTGCCAGCAAGAACTTCATGAACACTGAAGCTTTCTTT
TRBJ2-5 few TRBV28 NA CASTGLGETQYF TGTGCCAGCACGGGTTTGGGAGAGACCCAGTACTTC
TRBJ2-6 NA TRBV24-1 NA CATKKPVHGANVLTF TGTGCCACCAAAAAGCCGGTGCACGGGGCCAACGTCCTGACTTTC
TRBJ2-2 NA TRBV12-3/TRBV12-4 NA CASSLWGDGELFF TGTGCCAGCAGTTTATGGGGGGACGGGGAGCTGTTTTTT
TRBJ1-2 few TRBV6-5 NA CATRGGGAYGYTF TGTGCCACCAGAGGCGGGGGCGCCTATGGCTACACCTTC
TRBJ1-3 NA TRBV7-2 NA CASSLGSAAGNTIYF TGTGCCAGCAGCTTAGGTTCGGCTGCTGGAAACACCATATATTTT
TRBJ2-1 few TRBV11-2 NA CASSLQLTGGEQFF TGTGCCAGCAGCTTACAACTAACGGGCGGTGAGCAGTTCTTC
TRBJ2-7 NA TRBV27 NA CASSWGDVYEQYF TGTGCCAGCAGTTGGGGGGACGTCTACGAGCAGTACTTC
TRBJ2-5 NA TRBV6-6 TRBD2 CASSPRRGAYSGQETQYF TGTGCCAGCAGTCCGCGGCGGGGGGCCTATTCGGGGCAAGAGACCCAGTACTTC
TRBJ2-2 NA TRBV29-1 TRBD2 CSVGLAGRAGELFF TGCAGCGTCGGACTAGCGGGGAGAGCCGGGGAGCTGTTTTTT
TRBJ2-2 NA TRBV19 NA CASSIARPGELFF TGTGCCAGTAGTATAGCTAGGCCCGGGGAGCTGTTTTTT
TRBJ1-5 NA TRBV4-1 NA CASSQGDGRTYQPQHF TGCGCCAGCAGCCAAGGGGACGGGAGAACTTATCAGCCCCAGCATTTT
TRBJ1-2 NA TRBV30 TRBD1 CAWRTTGGRYGYTF TGTGCCTGGAGGACGACAGGGGGCCGCTATGGCTACACCTTC
TRBJ1-2 NA TRBV3-1/TRBV3-2 NA CASSQEESNNYGYTF TGTGCCAGCAGCCAAGAGGAAAGTAATAACTATGGCTACACCTTC
TRBJ2-7 NA TRBV11-2 TRBD2 CASSRLAGAYEQYF TGTGCCAGCAGCCGACTAGCGGGGGCCTACGAGCAGTACTTC
TRBJ2-5 few TRBV7-9 TRBD2 CASDPGSGGAGETQYF TGTGCCAGCGACCCCGGAAGCGGGGGGGCCGGGGAGACCCAGTACTTC
TRBJ1-6 few TRBV6-5 NA CASSLDSTAGEAPLHF TGTGCCAGCAGTTTAGATTCGACAGCGGGAGAGGCACCCCTCCACTTT
TRBJ2-2 NA TRBV6-5 NA CASSYDWRVAGELFF TGTGCCAGCAGTTATGATTGGAGGGTAGCCGGGGAGCTGTTTTTT
TRBJ2-7 NA TRBV5-1 TRBD1 CASSAPGQGSSYEQYF TGCGCCAGCAGCGCACCGGGACAGGGGTCATCCTACGAGCAGTACTTC
TRBJ1-5 few TRBV30 NA CAWSSLQGNQPQHF TGTGCCTGGAGTTCCTTACAGGGCAATCAGCCCCAGCATTTT
TRBJ1-1 NA TRBV10-1 TRBD1 CASSPDRGQITEAFF TGCGCCAGCAGCCCGGACAGGGGGCAAATCACTGAAGCTTTCTTT
TRBJ2-1 few TRBV6-5 NA CASTAPTSSEQFF TGTGCCAGCACCGCCCCGACCAGTTCTGAGCAGTTCTTC
TRBJ2-2 NA TRBV7-8 NA CASSLRGRDGELFF TGTGCCAGCAGCTTAAGAGGGCGGGACGGGGAGCTGTTTTTT
TRBJ2-2 few TRBV11-3 TRBD1 CASSHDRDTGELFF TGTGCCAGCAGTCATGACAGGGACACCGGGGAGCTGTTTTTT
TRBJ1-6 few TRBV30 NA CAWSVPGTYNSPLHF TGTGCCTGGAGTGTACCAGGGACTTATAATTCACCCCTCCACTTT
TRBJ2-3 NA TRBV30 NA CAWSPAGSTDTQYF TGTGCCTGGAGTCCGGCTGGGAGCACAGATACGCAGTATTTT
TRBJ2-1 once TRBV28 TRBD2 CASSPTFSGKQFF TGTGCCAGCAGCCCTACCTTTAGCGGGAAGCAGTTCTTC
TRBJ2-2 NA TRBV3-1/TRBV3-2 TRBD1 CASSQGTGDLTGELFF TGTGCCAGCAGCCAGGGGACAGGGGACCTTACCGGGGAGCTGTTTTTT
TRBJ1-5 NA TRBV27 NA CASSLSGGLSNQPQHF TGTGCCAGCAGTTTATCGGGGGGGCTGAGCAATCAGCCCCAGCATTTT
TRBJ2-5 NA TRBV3-1/TRBV3-2 NA CASSQGQYQETQYF TGTGCCAGCAGCCAAGGACAGTACCAAGAGACCCAATACTTC